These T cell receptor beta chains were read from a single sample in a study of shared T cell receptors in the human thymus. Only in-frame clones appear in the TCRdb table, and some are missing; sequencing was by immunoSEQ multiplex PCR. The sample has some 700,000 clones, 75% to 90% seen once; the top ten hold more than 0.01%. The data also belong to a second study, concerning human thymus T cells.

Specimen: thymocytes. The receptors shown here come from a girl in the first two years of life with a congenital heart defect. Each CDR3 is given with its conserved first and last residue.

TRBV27,CASSAQGVRSPLHF
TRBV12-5,CASAEGGWDEAFF
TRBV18,CASSPQFRRNGYTF
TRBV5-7,CASSFSGTSEGETQYF
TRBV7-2,CANSQGAGNTIYF
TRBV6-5,CASRRTGNYGYTF
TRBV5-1,CASSPPFGGGVNEQFF
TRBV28,CASSLTRVREAFF
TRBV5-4,CASSLDARGRKNTF
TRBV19,CASRTGNQPQHF
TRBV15,CATRLTTGVHSGNTIYF
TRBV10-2,CASSHGQGESYEQYF
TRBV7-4,CASSAWDREWAGREETQYF
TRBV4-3,CASSQRTGLVSTEAFF
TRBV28,CASSSTGLDGEPQHF
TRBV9,CASSVGSGDNQPQHF
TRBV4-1,CASSQVAQLYGYTF
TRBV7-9,CASSSPGGQPQHF
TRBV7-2,CLEGERGTDTQYF
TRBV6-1,CASSLALGASYEQYF
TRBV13,CASSLHQGIGNTEAFF
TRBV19,CASSIVAGVNTEAFF
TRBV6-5,CASSYFRDPYQETQYF
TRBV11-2,CASSLVRGTTDTQYF
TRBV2,CASCARIGTGDSFSYEQYF
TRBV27,CASSLSWGVSAGADQPQHF
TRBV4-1,CASSQAGPGLAITDTQYF
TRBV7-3,CASSSGQPTSYNEQFF
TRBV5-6,CASSLFPGGSSGNTIYF
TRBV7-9,CASRPLRGIGNTIYF
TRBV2,CAGDPGTGNFGSPLHF
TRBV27,CASSLGGRGNQPQHF
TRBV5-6,CASSVDRGPRDGYTF
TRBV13,CASSPQGRSGANVLTF
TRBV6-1,CVSQRGREETQYF
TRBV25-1,CASNQDRSYEQYF
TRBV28,CRQGASKNIQYF
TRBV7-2,CASSSIGGYGHQPQHF
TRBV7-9,CASSLEGMNTEAFF
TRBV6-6,CASRRRTESEQYF
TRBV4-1,CASSQEFPTSGGAIHEQFF
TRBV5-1,CASSRRDYYYNEQFF
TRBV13,CASSFYSGTGDYGTGELFF
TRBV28,CASRLTGNSNQPQHF
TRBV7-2,CASSSPPGLSQPQHF
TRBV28,CASRRKGLPVRRYEQYF
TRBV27,CASSRLHHGGPPCDEQYF
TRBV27,CASSLQGGGYTF
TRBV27,CASSQGGNTEAFF